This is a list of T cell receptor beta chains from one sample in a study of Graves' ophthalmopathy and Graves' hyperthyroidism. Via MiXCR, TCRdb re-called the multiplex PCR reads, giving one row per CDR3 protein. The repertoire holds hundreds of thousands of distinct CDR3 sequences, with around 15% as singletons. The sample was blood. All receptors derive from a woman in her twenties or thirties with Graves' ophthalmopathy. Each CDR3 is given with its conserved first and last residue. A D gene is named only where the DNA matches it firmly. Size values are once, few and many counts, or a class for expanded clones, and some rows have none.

TGTGCCACCGCGACCCGGGACTCAGGCGAGCAGTACTTC	CATATRDSGEQYF	NA	NA	TRBJ2-7	TRBV6-1
TGTGCCAGCAGCCAAGATTACAGGGACTCTGCCTACGAGCAGTACTTC	CASSQDYRDSAYEQYF	many	NA	TRBJ2-7	TRBV3-1
TGTGCCAGCAATTCTGGAGAAGAGACCCAGTACTTC	CASNSGEETQYF	many	NA	TRBJ2-5	TRBV12-3/TRBV12-4
TGTGCCAGCATGGTCGGTAGTTCTCAAGAGACCCAGTACTTC	CASMVGSSQETQYF	many	NA	TRBJ2-5	TRBV6-5
TGTGCCAGCAGTCTCTCCGATAGGGGCTATGGCTACACCTTC	CASSLSDRGYGYTF	many	NA	TRBJ1-2	TRBV28
TGTGCCAGCAGTGACTCGATACAGGTCCGGGTTGGCACTGAAGCTTTCTTT	CASSDSIQVRVGTEAFF	many	NA	TRBJ1-1	TRBV6-4
TGTGCCACCAGTGAAGCCCGAGGCAGGGGGACCCCTTCCGACTATGGCTACACCTTC	CATSEARGRGTPSDYGYTF	many	TRBD1	TRBJ1-2	TRBV24-1
TGTGCCAGCGGTGGACGGACGTCATCTGGAAACACCATATATTTT	CASGGRTSSGNTIYF	many	NA	TRBJ1-3	TRBV27
TGTGCCAGCAGCCTTATTCTGGGGACCAACGTCCTGTCTTTC	CASSLILGTNVLSF	NA	NA	TRBJ2-6	TRBV13
TGTGCCAGCAGTATCACAGGGCCCCAAACCGGGGAGCTGTTTTTT	CASSITGPQTGELFF	many	NA	TRBJ2-2	TRBV12-3/TRBV12-4
TGTGCCAGCAGTGAGGTAGCGGGGACTTCCTACGAGCAGTACTTC	CASSEVAGTSYEQYF	NA	TRBD2	TRBJ2-7	TRBV2
TGTGCCAGCAGTTTATCGATCCAGACAGGGGGTATCTATGGCTACACCTTC	CASSLSIQTGGIYGYTF	many	TRBD1	TRBJ1-2	TRBV27
TGTGCCAGCAGTTGGGACACTAAATTTTCCAACACTGAAGCTTTCTTT	CASSWDTKFSNTEAFF	many	NA	TRBJ1-1	TRBV28
TGTGCCAGCACCCCCCCGGTGGGGGAATCCTACGAGCAGTACTTC	CASTPPVGESYEQYF	many	NA	TRBJ2-7	TRBV7-6
TGTGCCACCAGCCAGGGGAGGAACACTGAAGCTTTCTTT	CATSQGRNTEAFF	many	NA	TRBJ1-1	TRBV15
TGTGCCAGTAGCGATGGGGAGGGCCAGGAGACCCAGTACTTC	CASSDGEGQETQYF	NA	TRBD2	TRBJ2-5	TRBV19
TGTGCCAGCAGAAACCAGGGGGACACCGGGGAGCTGTTTTTT	CASRNQGDTGELFF	NA	TRBD1	TRBJ2-2	TRBV6-2/TRBV6-3
TGTGCCAGCAGCTCCGAGGGACTAGCGGGGGGAAACGAGCAGTACTTC	CASSSEGLAGGNEQYF	once	TRBD2	TRBJ2-7	TRBV7-3
TGTGCCATCGGACATGAGGGGTCGACTTATAATTCACCCCTCCACTTT	CAIGHEGSTYNSPLHF	NA	NA	TRBJ1-6	TRBV10-3
TGTGCCAGCTCACAGCCAGGAGGGGCTGGGGCCAACGTCCTGACTTTC	CASSQPGGAGANVLTF	many	NA	TRBJ2-6	TRBV18
TGCGCCAGCAGCCAAGATGATGGTAGCGTCTACGAGCAGTACTTC	CASSQDDGSVYEQYF	few	NA	TRBJ2-7	TRBV4-1
TGCAGTGCTTTCCGGGACTACGGCTACGAGCAGTACTTC	CSAFRDYGYEQYF	many	TRBD2	TRBJ2-7	TRBV20-1
TGTGCCTGGAGTCCACTTCCACAGGGATGGTATGGCTACACCTTC	CAWSPLPQGWYGYTF	many	NA	TRBJ1-2	TRBV30
TGCGCCAGCAGCCCCGGTGGCCGTCCTCAAGAGACCCAGTACTTC	CASSPGGRPQETQYF	many	NA	TRBJ2-5	TRBV10-1
TGTGCCAGTAGTATCACAGATACGCAGTATTTT	CASSITDTQYF	many	NA	TRBJ2-3	TRBV19
TGTGCCAGCAGTCCCGACAGAACAAATCAGCCCCAGCATTTT	CASSPDRTNQPQHF	many	NA	TRBJ1-5	TRBV7-9
TGTGCCAGCAGCCAATACAGGGGTCCCTACGAGCAGTACTTC	CASSQYRGPYEQYF	many	TRBD1	TRBJ2-7	TRBV11-2
TGTGCCAGCACCCGGGACAGACCAAATGAAGCTTTCTTT	CASTRDRPNEAFF	NA	TRBD1	TRBJ1-1	TRBV11-2
TGTGCCAGCAGTTTATTGGACATAAACACCGGGGAGCTGTTTTTT	CASSLLDINTGELFF	many	NA	TRBJ2-2	TRBV28
TGTGCCACCAGCAGCCGTGGGGGGCCCAAAAACATTCAGTACTTC	CATSSRGGPKNIQYF	few	NA	TRBJ2-4	TRBV15
TGTGCCTGGAGTCCACACAGTGGAATCACCATATATTTT	CAWSPHSGITIYF	few	NA	TRBJ1-3	TRBV30
TGCGCCAGCAGCCAAAGGACAGGGAATTCACCCCTCCACTTT	CASSQRTGNSPLHF	many	TRBD1	TRBJ1-6	TRBV4-1
TGCAGCGGCGCATCTACTCCTTATGGCTACACCTTC	CSGASTPYGYTF	NA	NA	TRBJ1-2	TRBV29-1
TGCGCCAGCAGCTTGGACGGACAGTCAGTCAACTATGGCTACACCTTC	CASSLDGQSVNYGYTF	many	NA	TRBJ1-2	TRBV5-1
TGTGCCAGCAGTTCCGCGCGGGGGACCTACGAGCAGTACTTC	CASSSARGTYEQYF	few	TRBD2	TRBJ2-7	TRBV6-5
TGTGCCAGCATGGGGGGCACAGATACGCAGTATTTT	CASMGGTDTQYF	NA	NA	TRBJ2-3	TRBV6-1